Listed below are T cell receptor beta chains from one sample, sequenced in a study of identical twins. TCRdb reprocessed the 5' RACE reads with MiXCR, giving one entry per CDR3 protein. The repertoire consists of 200,000 to 250,000 distinct CDR3 sequences, with about 7.5% occurring once and the leading ten covering less than 2%. These data are also associated with another study on yellow fever vaccine responses in identical twins.

The sample taken for sequencing was memory (CD45RO+) T cells sorted from blood. The origin of the receptors is a woman aged 18-29 years in good health. Each CDR3 is given with its conserved first and last residue. A D gene is named only where the DNA matches it firmly. Clone size, where shown, is once, few, many, or a class for clones that have expanded.

V gene	D gene	J gene	clone size	CDR3 protein	CDR3 DNA
TRBV4-2	NA	TRBJ1-2	NA	CARGPALRYGYTF	TGTGCCAGGGGCCCCGCGCTCCGCTATGGCTACACCTTC
TRBV6-5	NA	TRBJ1-4	many	CASSLRGAGEKLFF	TGTGCCAGCAGTCTACGGGGGGCAGGGGAAAAACTGTTTTTT
TRBV7-2	TRBD2	TRBJ2-2	NA	CASSNPAGSNTGELFF	TGTGCCAGCAGCAACCCAGCGGGATCGAACACCGGGGAGCTGTTTTTT
TRBV4-1	TRBD1	TRBJ2-7	few	CASSPEDRVSGEQYF	TGCGCCAGCAGCCCCGAGGACAGGGTCTCGGGGGAGCAGTACTTC
TRBV6-1	NA	TRBJ2-7	few	CASSGGLEGSYEQYF	TGTGCCAGCAGTGGGGGACTGGAGGGCTCCTACGAGCAGTACTTC
TRBV6-2/TRBV6-3	NA	TRBJ2-3	NA	CASSITVGGRNTQYF	TGTGCCAGCAGCATCACAGTTGGGGGCCGGAATACGCAGTATTTT
TRBV6-5	TRBD1	TRBJ2-4	NA	CASSYEGAGNIQYF	TGTGCCAGCAGTTACGAGGGGGCAGGAAACATTCAGTACTTC
TRBV5-1	NA	TRBJ2-2	few	CASSLRTENTGELFF	TGCGCCAGCAGCTTAAGGACAGAAAACACCGGGGAGCTGTTTTTT
TRBV7-9	NA	TRBJ2-7	few	CASSSRGGNEQYF	TGTGCCAGCAGCTCTAGGGGAGGTAACGAGCAGTACTTC
TRBV12-3/TRBV12-4	TRBD2	TRBJ2-3	many	CASSSIAGGTDTQYF	TGTGCCAGCAGCTCCATAGCGGGAGGGACGGATACGCAGTATTTT
TRBV6-2/TRBV6-3	TRBD1	TRBJ2-7	many	CASRNLGQGVYEQYF	TGTGCCAGCAGAAACCTGGGACAGGGGGTTTACGAGCAGTACTTC
TRBV13	TRBD2	TRBJ2-2	NA	CASSPSWTSGTNGELFF	TGTGCCAGCAGCCCCTCTTGGACTAGCGGGACAAACGGGGAGCTGTTTTTT
TRBV3-1	NA	TRBJ2-1	few	CASSIAQGYEQFF	TGTGCCAGCAGCATAGCTCAGGGGTATGAGCAGTTCTTC
TRBV10-2	TRBD1	TRBJ1-1	few	CASTPRDRGSEAFF	TGCGCCAGCACCCCTCGGGACAGGGGGTCTGAAGCTTTCTTT
TRBV20-1	TRBD2	TRBJ2-2	NA	CSASGLAGAGTGELFF	TGCAGTGCTTCTGGACTAGCGGGGGCTGGCACCGGGGAGCTGTTTTTT
TRBV4-3	NA	TRBJ1-6	NA	CASSQDWGLRPLHF	TGCGCCAGCAGCCAAGATTGGGGGTTAAGGCCCCTCCACTTT
TRBV24-1	TRBD1	TRBJ2-7	many	CATSDPGQGGYEQYF	TGTGCCACCAGTGACCCGGGACAGGGAGGCTACGAGCAGTACTTC
TRBV7-2	NA	TRBJ2-5	few	CASSPMGRIQETQYF	TGTGCCAGCAGCCCCATGGGACGGATACAAGAGACCCAGTACTTC
TRBV6-5	NA	TRBJ1-1	many	CASSYAGSMNTEAFF	TGTGCCAGCAGTTACGCGGGTTCCATGAACACTGAAGCTTTCTTT
TRBV4-3	TRBD1	TRBJ2-5	many	CASSQEGQGGKTQYF	TGCGCCAGCAGCCAAGAGGGACAGGGCGGAAAGACCCAGTACTTC
TRBV6-1	TRBD2	TRBJ2-5	NA	CASSEAAGERETQYF	TGTGCCAGCAGTGAGGCGGCGGGAGAGCGAGAGACCCAGTACTTC
TRBV7-8	TRBD1	TRBJ1-6	NA	CASRTRDRGRSPLHF	TGTGCCAGCAGAACACGGGACAGGGGAAGATCACCCCTCCACTTT
TRBV7-2	TRBD2	TRBJ2-7	NA	CASSPTASGRAYEQYF	TGTGCCAGCAGCCCAACGGCTAGCGGGAGAGCCTACGAGCAGTACTTC
TRBV5-1	NA	TRBJ2-2	NA	CASSLAGRGNTGELFF	TGCGCCAGCAGCTTGGCCGGGCGCGGGAACACCGGGGAGCTGTTTTTT
TRBV5-5	NA	TRBJ2-5	NA	CASSFGNLRETQYF	TGTGCCAGCAGCTTCGGCAACCTACGGGAGACCCAGTACTTC
TRBV7-2	NA	TRBJ2-1	many	CASSTSGYNEQFF	TGTGCCAGCAGCACCTCGGGGTACAATGAGCAGTTCTTC